What follows is one T cell receptor (beta chain) and its context. Its matching antigen is unknown. These data originate in a study of cytomegalovirus exposure and HLA in healthy donors. Study-wide findings and caveats: Exclusion as indistinguishable affected some V segments, including TRBV6-2 and TRBV6-3.

The PCR made use of 60 Vbeta and 13 Jbeta primers. The data were produced by immunoSEQ multiplex PCR, yet TCRdb's version contains in-frame clones alone and is incomplete. Here the sample spans some 71,000 clones, about 71% being singletons. V was trimmed by 10 bases and J by 0 bases, leaving 9 bases between them. Germline V gene lookup returns CDR1 MDHEN and CDR2 SYDVKM. The CDR3 extends over 12 amino acids. This TCR was recovered from a woman between 45 and 60 years old in good health and CMV-seropositive. The rearrangement joins TRBV28 to TRBJ1-2; D is ambiguous. Sequenced: PBMCs. CDR3 bases: TGTGCCATCCCCGCAGCTAACTATGGCTACACCTTC. Amino acid sequence: CAIPAANYGYTF.